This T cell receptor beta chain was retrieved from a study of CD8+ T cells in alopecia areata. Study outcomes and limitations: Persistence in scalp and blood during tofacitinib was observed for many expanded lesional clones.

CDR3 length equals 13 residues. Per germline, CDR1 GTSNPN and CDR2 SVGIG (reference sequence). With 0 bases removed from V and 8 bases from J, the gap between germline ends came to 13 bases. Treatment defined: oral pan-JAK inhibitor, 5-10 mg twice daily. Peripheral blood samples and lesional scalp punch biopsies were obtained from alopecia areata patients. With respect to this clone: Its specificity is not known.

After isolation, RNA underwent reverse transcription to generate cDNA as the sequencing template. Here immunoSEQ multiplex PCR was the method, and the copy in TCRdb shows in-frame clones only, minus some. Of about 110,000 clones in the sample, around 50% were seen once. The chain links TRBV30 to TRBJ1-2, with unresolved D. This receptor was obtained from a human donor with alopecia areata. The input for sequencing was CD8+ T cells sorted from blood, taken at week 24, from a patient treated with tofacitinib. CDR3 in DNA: TGTGCCTGGAGTGTACATCGTACCAAAGGCTACACCTTC. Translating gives CAWSVHRTKGYTF.